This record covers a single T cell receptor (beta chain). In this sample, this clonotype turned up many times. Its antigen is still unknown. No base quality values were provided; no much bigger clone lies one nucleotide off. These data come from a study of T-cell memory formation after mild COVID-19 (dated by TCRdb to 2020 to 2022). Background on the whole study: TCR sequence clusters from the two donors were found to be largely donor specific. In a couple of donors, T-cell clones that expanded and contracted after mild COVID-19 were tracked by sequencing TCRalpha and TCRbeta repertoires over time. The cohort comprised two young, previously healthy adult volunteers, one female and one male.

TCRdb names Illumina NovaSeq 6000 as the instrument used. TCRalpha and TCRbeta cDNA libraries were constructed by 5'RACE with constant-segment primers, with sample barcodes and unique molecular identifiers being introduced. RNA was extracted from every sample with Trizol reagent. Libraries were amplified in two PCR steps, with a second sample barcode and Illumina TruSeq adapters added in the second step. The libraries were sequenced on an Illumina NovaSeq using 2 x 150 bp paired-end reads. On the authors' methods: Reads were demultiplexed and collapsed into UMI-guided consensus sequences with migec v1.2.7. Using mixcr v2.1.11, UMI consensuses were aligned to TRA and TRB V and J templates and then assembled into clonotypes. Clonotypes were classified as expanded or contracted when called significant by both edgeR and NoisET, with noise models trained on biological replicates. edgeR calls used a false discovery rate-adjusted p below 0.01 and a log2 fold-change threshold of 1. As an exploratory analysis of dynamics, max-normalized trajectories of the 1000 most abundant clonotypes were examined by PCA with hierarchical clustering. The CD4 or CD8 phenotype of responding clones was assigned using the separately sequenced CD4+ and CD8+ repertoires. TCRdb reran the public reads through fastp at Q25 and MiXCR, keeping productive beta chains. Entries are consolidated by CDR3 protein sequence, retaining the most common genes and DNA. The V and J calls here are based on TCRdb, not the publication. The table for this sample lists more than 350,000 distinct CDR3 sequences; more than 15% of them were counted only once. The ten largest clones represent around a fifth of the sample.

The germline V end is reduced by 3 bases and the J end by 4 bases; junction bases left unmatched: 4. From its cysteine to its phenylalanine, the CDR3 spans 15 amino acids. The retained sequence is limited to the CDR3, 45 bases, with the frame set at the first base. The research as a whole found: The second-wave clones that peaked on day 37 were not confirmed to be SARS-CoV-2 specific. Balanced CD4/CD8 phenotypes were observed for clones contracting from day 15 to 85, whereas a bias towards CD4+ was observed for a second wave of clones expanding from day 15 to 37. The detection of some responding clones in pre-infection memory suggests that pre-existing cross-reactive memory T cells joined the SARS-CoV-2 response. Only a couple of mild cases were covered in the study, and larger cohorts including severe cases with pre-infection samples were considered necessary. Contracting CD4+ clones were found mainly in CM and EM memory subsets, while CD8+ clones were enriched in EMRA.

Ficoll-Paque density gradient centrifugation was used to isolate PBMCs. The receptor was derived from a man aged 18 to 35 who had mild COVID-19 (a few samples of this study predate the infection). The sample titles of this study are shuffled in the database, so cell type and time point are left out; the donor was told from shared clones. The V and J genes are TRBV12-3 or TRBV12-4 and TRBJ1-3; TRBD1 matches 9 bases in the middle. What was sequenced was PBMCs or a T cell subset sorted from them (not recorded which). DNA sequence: TGTGCCAGCAGTTTTGGGACAGGGATCGGAAACACCATATATTTT. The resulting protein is CASSFGTGIGNTIYF.